This T cell receptor beta chain was sequenced for a study of blood T cells in healthy people across ages. The CDR3 has 16 residues. Germline lookup yields CDR1 DFQATT and CDR2 SNEGSKA (reference sequence). Together with a sample-barcoded 5' primer, a J-beta primer mix was included in a second PCR lasting roughly 6 to 12 cycles. Tagging of each cDNA molecule was performed by a template-switch adaptor with 12 random nucleotides. TCRdb re-called the 5' RACE reads through MiXCR, storing one row per CDR3 protein. The sample holds around 1.5 million distinct CDR3 sequences; about 40% are singletons and the top ten take approximately 7.9%.

This sequence was found in a woman between 18 and 29 years old in good health. Sequenced sample: blood. The J gene is TRBJ2-1, the V gene TRBV20-1; 12 nucleotides match TRBD2. The end of the DNA is better explained by TRBJ2-7, so the J call may be wrong. CDR3 sequence reads: CSASPSTSGRYNEQYF. In DNA form, the CDR3 reads TGCAGTGCTAGCCCCTCCACTAGCGGGAGGTACAATGAGCAGTACTTC.